These T cell receptor beta chains were read from a single sample in a study of T cell responses to AZD1222 COVID-19 vaccine. Sequencing used immunoSEQ multiplex PCR; TCRdb keeps in-frame clones, though not all of them. Here the sample spans about 270,000 clones, 85% to 95% being singletons. Sequencing used peripheral blood, obtained 28 days after the second AZD1222 dose. These receptors were obtained from an adult who received the AZD1222 COVID-19 vaccine. CDR3s include the opening cysteine and the closing phenylalanine or tryptophan. The D gene is left open where the match is weak. Part of the rows lack a size; the others show once, few, many or a class for expanded clones.

j_gene: TRBJ2-5; v_gene: TRBV28; d_gene: -; abundance: once; CDR3aa: CASSLMVVDQETQYF; CDR3nt: TGTGCCAGCAGTTTAATGGTAGTCGACCAAGAGACCCAGTACTTC
j_gene: TRBJ2-1; v_gene: TRBV3-1/TRBV3-2; d_gene: -; abundance: once; CDR3aa: CASSQVPRRDEQFF; CDR3nt: TGTGCCAGCAGCCAAGTTCCCCGTAGGGACGAGCAGTTCTTC
j_gene: TRBJ1-4; v_gene: TRBV6-6; d_gene: -; abundance: -; CDR3aa: CASIYGGGEKLFF; CDR3nt: TGTGCCAGCATCTACGGGGGAGGGGAAAAACTGTTTTTT
j_gene: TRBJ1-4; v_gene: TRBV5-1; d_gene: TRBD1; abundance: -; CDR3aa: CASSARTGGTNEKLFF; CDR3nt: TGCGCCAGCAGCGCCCGGACAGGGGGAACTAATGAAAAACTGTTTTTT
j_gene: TRBJ2-7; v_gene: TRBV5-4; d_gene: TRBD2; abundance: -; CDR3aa: CASSPGTSAGEQYF; CDR3nt: TGTGCCAGCAGCCCCGGGACTAGCGCCGGCGAGCAGTACTTC
j_gene: TRBJ1-1; v_gene: TRBV5-1; d_gene: -; abundance: -; CDR3aa: CASARISGTEAFF; CDR3nt: TGCGCCAGCGCGAGGATTAGCGGCACTGAAGCTTTCTTT
j_gene: TRBJ1-6; v_gene: TRBV4-3; d_gene: TRBD1; abundance: -; CDR3aa: CASSQEAGGSYNSPLHF; CDR3nt: TGCGCCAGCAGCCAAGAAGCAGGGGGCTCCTATAATTCACCCCTCCACTTT
j_gene: TRBJ2-7; v_gene: TRBV6-5; d_gene: -; abundance: -; CDR3aa: CASAGNLYEQYF; CDR3nt: TGTGCCAGCGCCGGGAATCTCTACGAGCAGTACTTC
j_gene: TRBJ1-3; v_gene: TRBV9; d_gene: -; abundance: -; CDR3aa: CASSPQTSGSTIYF; CDR3nt: TGTGCCAGCAGCCCTCAGACCTCTGGAAGCACCATATATTTT
j_gene: TRBJ2-7; v_gene: TRBV19; d_gene: TRBD2; abundance: -; CDR3aa: CASSPPGTSGTYEQYF; CDR3nt: TGTGCCAGTAGTCCCCCAGGGACTAGCGGTACCTACGAGCAGTACTTC
j_gene: TRBJ2-2; v_gene: TRBV24-1; d_gene: TRBD1; abundance: once; CDR3aa: CATSDVRDRDTGELFF; CDR3nt: TGTGCCACCAGTGATGTCCGGGACAGGGACACCGGGGAGCTGTTTTTT
j_gene: TRBJ1-4; v_gene: TRBV28; d_gene: -; abundance: -; CDR3aa: CASSPPTGADEKLFF; CDR3nt: TGTGCCAGCAGTCCCCCCACGGGGGCCGATGAAAAACTGTTTTTT
j_gene: TRBJ2-2; v_gene: TRBV20-1; d_gene: -; abundance: -; CDR3aa: CSARGPVGLFF; CDR3nt: TGCAGTGCCAGGGGCCCCGTCGGGCTGTTTTTT
j_gene: TRBJ2-6; v_gene: TRBV7-2; d_gene: -; abundance: -; CDR3aa: CASSTGHGANVLTF; CDR3nt: TGTGCCAGCAGCACAGGGCACGGGGCCAACGTCCTGACTTTC
j_gene: TRBJ1-5; v_gene: TRBV19; d_gene: -; abundance: -; CDR3aa: CASKGGWGSNQPQHF; CDR3nt: TGTGCCAGTAAGGGAGGCTGGGGCTCCAATCAGCCCCAGCATTTT
j_gene: TRBJ1-3; v_gene: TRBV9; d_gene: TRBD1; abundance: -; CDR3aa: CASSVGSGQGSSGNTIYF; CDR3nt: TGTGCCAGCAGCGTAGGGTCGGGACAGGGGTCGTCCGGAAACACCATATATTTT
j_gene: TRBJ2-4; v_gene: TRBV7-3; d_gene: -; abundance: -; CDR3aa: CASSRDPGNIQYF; CDR3nt: TGTGCCAGCAGCCGCGACCCCGGGAACATTCAGTACTTC
j_gene: TRBJ2-7; v_gene: TRBV21-1; d_gene: -; abundance: -; CDR3aa: CASSKGPDGPYEQYF; CDR3nt: TGTGCCAGCAGCAAAGGCCCGGACGGTCCCTACGAGCAGTACTTC
j_gene: TRBJ1-6; v_gene: TRBV5-4; d_gene: -; abundance: -; CDR3aa: CASSLGGNVNNSPLHF; CDR3nt: TGTGCCAGCAGCTTAGGTGGGAATGTAAATAATTCACCCCTCCACTTT
j_gene: TRBJ2-1; v_gene: TRBV11-1; d_gene: -; abundance: -; CDR3aa: CASKGGKWSYNEQFF; CDR3nt: TGTGCCAGCAAGGGGGGGAAGTGGTCCTACAATGAGCAGTTCTTC
j_gene: TRBJ1-1; v_gene: TRBV6-6; d_gene: -; abundance: -; CDR3aa: CASSSFRRQNTEAFF; CDR3nt: TGTGCCAGCAGTTCCTTCAGACGGCAGAACACTGAAGCTTTCTTT
j_gene: TRBJ1-2; v_gene: TRBV28; d_gene: -; abundance: -; CDR3aa: CASSLQTSYGYTF; CDR3nt: TGTGCCAGCAGTTTACAGACAAGCTATGGCTACACCTTC
j_gene: TRBJ1-2; v_gene: TRBV27; d_gene: -; abundance: -; CDR3aa: CASSLSEGPDYGYTF; CDR3nt: TGTGCCAGCAGTTTATCAGAGGGGCCCGACTATGGCTACACCTTC
j_gene: TRBJ2-5; v_gene: TRBV25-1; d_gene: -; abundance: -; CDR3aa: CASSESPQETQYF; CDR3nt: TGTGCCAGCAGTGAATCTCCCCAAGAGACCCAGTACTTC
j_gene: TRBJ2-7; v_gene: TRBV5-1; d_gene: -; abundance: -; CDR3aa: CASSLQGRGHEQYF; CDR3nt: TGCGCCAGCAGCTTACAGGGTCGGGGGCACGAGCAGTACTTC
j_gene: TRBJ1-2; v_gene: TRBV3-1/TRBV3-2; d_gene: TRBD1; abundance: -; CDR3aa: CASSPGQGRGYTF; CDR3nt: TGTGCCAGCAGCCCCGGACAGGGACGAGGCTACACCTTC
j_gene: TRBJ2-7; v_gene: TRBV28; d_gene: -; abundance: once; CDR3aa: CASSLPTLTRTYF; CDR3nt: TGTGCCAGCAGTTTACCCACCTTGACCCGCACGTACTTC
j_gene: TRBJ1-5; v_gene: TRBV2; d_gene: -; abundance: once; CDR3aa: CASSATGMSQPQHF; CDR3nt: TGTGCCAGCAGTGCCACCGGGATGTCTCAGCCCCAGCATTTT
j_gene: TRBJ1-3; v_gene: TRBV28; d_gene: TRBD1; abundance: -; CDR3aa: CASSEGQGGGNTIYF; CDR3nt: TGTGCCAGCAGTGAGGGACAGGGGGGAGGAAACACCATATATTTT
j_gene: TRBJ2-7; v_gene: TRBV6-2/TRBV6-3; d_gene: TRBD1; abundance: -; CDR3aa: CASSSKRDRGYEQYF; CDR3nt: TGTGCCAGCAGTTCTAAGCGGGACAGGGGCTACGAGCAGTACTTC
j_gene: TRBJ1-6; v_gene: TRBV5-1; d_gene: -; abundance: -; CDR3aa: CASSLAQGKKTLHF; CDR3nt: TGCGCCAGCAGCTTGGCCCAGGGTAAGAAGACCCTCCACTTT
j_gene: TRBJ2-3; v_gene: TRBV5-4; d_gene: TRBD2; abundance: -; CDR3aa: CASSWGGEGTDTQYF; CDR3nt: TGTGCCAGCAGTTGGGGGGGTGAGGGCACAGATACGCAGTATTTT